This TCR beta chain is from a study of cytomegalovirus exposure and HLA in healthy donors. PCR was performed using 60 Vbeta and 13 Jbeta primers. Some clones are missing from TCRdb's copy, which holds only in-frame ones; the method was immunoSEQ multiplex PCR. The sample consists of roughly 98,000 clones, more than 55% of them appearing once. In germline, CDR1 is SGHNT, CDR2 YENEEA. The CDR3 covers 12 residues. V was clipped by 2 bases and J by 9 bases; unmatched bases: 1. This clone has a handful of counts. This receptor was obtained from a woman in her thirties in good health and CMV-seropositive. The chain has TRBV11-3 and TRBJ1-3, with 7 bases fitting TRBD1. Sequencing input: PBMCs. This CDR3 is CASSLSGGTIYF. CDR3 DNA sequence: TGTGCCAGCAGCTTATCAGGGGGCACCATATATTTT.